Included here is one T cell receptor beta chain sequence, with context. The target of this receptor is not known. Per-base quality was not reported, and no clone a single base away is much larger than it. The data were taken from a study of control samples from healthy donors and cancer patients (dated by TCRdb to about 2020). The protocol used for the library was the immunoSEQ multiplex PCR assay. Held by TCRdb, this immuneACCESS table contains in-frame sequences only and omits some clones. Under half of the omission traces to an unresolved V gene where checked; the cause of the rest is unknown. This sample holds about 120,000 clones; approximately 88% were observed only once. Together, the top ten hold 40% of the sample. Deletion took 11 bases off V and 1 base off J, with a span of 15 bases between the germline ends. From the cysteine up to the phenylalanine, the CDR3 has a length of 13 residues. Kept here is only the CDR3 DNA, which spans 39 bases and is read in frame from base 1. CDR1 and CDR2 were assigned from the germline V gene as SGHAT and FQNNGV.

Sequencing was carried out using blood. Rearrangement joined TRBV11-2 to TRBJ2-7, with the D assignment possibly TRBD1 or TRBD2, given 5 matching bases for each. The clonotype was recovered from a middle-aged man in good health. The nucleotide sequence reads TGTGCCGTCCGGGACGGCGGTTCCTACGAGCAGTACTTC. Its translation is CAVRDGGSYEQYF.